The next 2 T cell receptor beta chains were all read from a single sample in a study of T cell repertoires in cytomegalovirus infection (dated by TCRdb to between 2017 and 2020). These reads were obtained on an Illumina HiSeq 1500. The public reads were run again by TCRdb, first through fastp at Q25 and then through MiXCR, and only productive beta chains were kept. Rows with a matching CDR3 protein are joined into one entry that keeps the most common DNA and genes. The sample profile shows more than 200,000 distinct CDR3 sequences; approximately 9% of them were found once. Over 12% of the sample is in the top ten clones. Sequencing was carried out using PBMCs. These receptors were collected from a human donor in good health (CMV status not recorded). Some clones in this sample may be carry-over from other donors' samples.

This clonotype appeared many times. The rearrangement uses TRBV4-1 and TRBJ1-5; D is unclear. Trimming pared 0 bases from V and 2 bases from J, leaving 17 bases between. This CDR3 comprises 18 residues. Germline V gene sequence: CDR1 MGHRA, CDR2 YSYEKL. This CDR3 is CASSQEYGLTEGNQPQHF. CDR3 in DNA: TGCGCCAGCAGCCAAGAGTACGGGCTTACGGAGGGCAATCAGCCCCAGCATTTT.

The sample holds many counts of this clonotype. The chain recombines TRBV12-3 or TRBV12-4 with TRBJ2-2; 9 bases agree with TRBD1. The CDR3 sequence is 15 residues long. The V segment lost 6 bases and the J segment 7 bases; nucleotides outside the gene matches: 9. Here the CDR3 DNA reads TGTGCCAGCAGGGCGGGACAGGGTTTCGGCGGGGAGCTGTTTTTT. The encoded protein is CASRAGQGFGGELFF.